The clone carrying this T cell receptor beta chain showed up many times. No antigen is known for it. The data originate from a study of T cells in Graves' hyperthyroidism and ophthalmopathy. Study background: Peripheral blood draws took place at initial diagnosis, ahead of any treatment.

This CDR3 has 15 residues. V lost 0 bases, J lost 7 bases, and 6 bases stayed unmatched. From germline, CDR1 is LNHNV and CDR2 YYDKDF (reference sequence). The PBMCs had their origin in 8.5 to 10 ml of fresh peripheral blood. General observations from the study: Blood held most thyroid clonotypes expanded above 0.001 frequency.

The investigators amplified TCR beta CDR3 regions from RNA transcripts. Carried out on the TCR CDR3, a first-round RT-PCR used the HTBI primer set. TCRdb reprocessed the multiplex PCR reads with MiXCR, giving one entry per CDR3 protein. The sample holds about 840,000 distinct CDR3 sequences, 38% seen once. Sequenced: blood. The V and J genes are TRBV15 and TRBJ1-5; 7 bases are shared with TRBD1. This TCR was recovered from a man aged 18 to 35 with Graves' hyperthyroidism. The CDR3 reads CATSRDYGTAQPQHF. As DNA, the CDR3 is TGTGCCACCAGCAGAGATTATGGGACAGCACAGCCCCAGCATTTT.